The clone carrying this T cell receptor beta chain occurred many times. What it recognizes is unknown. V was cut by 6 bases and J by 0 bases, with 14 bases left in between. The CDR3 extends over 14 amino acids. Germline V gives CDR1 DFQATT, CDR2 SNEGSKA (reference sequence). These data come from a study of T cells in Graves' hyperthyroidism and ophthalmopathy. Study-wide findings and caveats: Model output signaled ophthalmopathy a median 6.5 months ahead of onset. Most clonotypes expanded in the thyroid (above 0.001) were also present in blood.

Those patients with uncontrolled infection, other autoimmune disease, pregnancy or lactation were excluded. Diagnoses used clinical symptoms, serum thyroxine and TRAb, thyroid ultrasound and orbital computed tomography. TCR beta CDR3 sequences were amplified from RNA transcripts. The HTBI primer set was used in a first-round RT-PCR of the TCR CDR3. One entry per CDR3 protein results from TCRdb running MiXCR on the multiplex PCR reads. The sample contains about 280,000 distinct CDR3 sequences, around 25% of which appear only once. Sequenced sample: blood. The chain couples TRBV20-1 to TRBJ1-1; D not resolved. The clonotype was recovered from a man aged 35-49 years with Graves' hyperthyroidism that later progressed to Graves' ophthalmopathy. CDR3 in DNA: TGCAGTGCCAAAAGCGGACGGTTGAACACTGAAGCTTTCTTT. Translation gives CSAKSGRLNTEAFF.